The 14 T cell receptor beta chains below were found in one sample sequenced in a study of T cell responses to AZD1222 COVID-19 vaccine. Sequenced by immunoSEQ multiplex PCR; TCRdb stores in-frame clones only, minus some. The repertoire holds about 130,000 clones, roughly nine tenths seen once, with approximately 1.5% in the top ten. The specimen comprised peripheral blood, sampled on day 0 of AZD1222 vaccination. Receptor source: an adult in good health.

The chain recombines TRBV10-3 with TRBJ1-1; no clear D. Deletions cut 2 bases from V and 1 base from J, with 5 bases between. This CDR3 comprises 13 residues. Per the germline V gene, CDR1 is ENHRY and CDR2 is SYGVKD. The CDR3 region has the DNA TGTGCCATCAGTGAGGTGGCGAACACTGAAGCTTTCTTT. Residues: CAISEVANTEAFF.

The rearrangement links TRBV30 to TRBJ1-1; D may be TRBD1 (5 bases). V dropped 0 bases and J dropped 1 base, with 6 bases sitting between them. This CDR3 spans 13 amino acids. Germline CDR1 GTSNPN, CDR2 SVGIG (reference sequence). As DNA, the CDR3 is TGTGCCTGGAGTGTACAGGCGAACACTGAAGCTTTCTTT. This codes for CAWSVQANTEAFF.

The chain recombines TRBV19 with TRBJ2-7; 8 positions agree with TRBD1. The CDR3 spans 12 residues. V lost 3 bases and J lost 7; bases outside the gene matches: 2. Germline V CDR1 and CDR2: LNHDA, SQIVND (reference sequence). This CDR3 reads CASSIDRGEQYF. The CDR3 DNA follows: TGTGCCAGTAGTATCGACAGGGGTGAGCAGTACTTC.

The chain is built from TRBV28 and TRBJ1-1, with a tentative D call TRBD1 (5 bases). CDR1 is MDHEN, CDR2 SYDVKM, per germline. The CDR3 has 13 residues. V lost 6 bases, J lost 1 base, and 9 bases lay in between. In DNA form, the CDR3 reads TGTGCCAGCAGCCTTCAGGGGAACACTGAAGCTTTCTTT. Residues: CASSLQGNTEAFF.

V gene TRBV12-3 or TRBV12-4 combines with J gene TRBJ2-2; D possibly corresponds to TRBD1 (5 bases). V lost 6 bases, J lost 8 bases, and 10 bases lay in between. The length of the CDR3 is 12 residues. The DNA for the CDR3 is TGTGCCAGCAGATTTAAGGGGGGGGAGCTGTTTTTT. Protein: CASRFKGGELFF.

The chain carries TRBV28 and TRBJ1-2; 12 bases are a match to TRBD1. This CDR3 is 16 amino acids long. CDR1 and CDR2 from the germline V gene are MDHEN and SYDVKM. The junction had 16 bases not matched to a gene; V was cut back by 9 bases and J by 8 bases. The CDR3 reads CASSAAGTGGLQGYTF. The CDR3 DNA reads as TGTGCCAGTTCGGCGGCGGGGACAGGGGGCCTTCAAGGCTACACCTTC.

This clone occurred once. V and J are TRBV29-1 and TRBJ1-2; 8 positions agree with TRBD1. Germline V CDR1 and CDR2: SQVTM, ANQGSEA. The ends lost 6 bases at V and 5 bases at J; junction bases unmatched: 8. This CDR3 has 13 residues. The CDR3 loop is CSVVDRGFYGYTF. As DNA, the CDR3 is TGCAGCGTCGTAGACAGGGGTTTTTATGGCTACACCTTC. Based on the CDR3 plus reference TRBV29-1 and TRBJ1-2, the full variable domain is SAVISQKPSRDICQRGTSLTIQCQVDSQVTMMFWYRQQPGQSLTLIATANQGSEATYESGFVIDKFPISRPNLTFSTLTVSNMSPEDSSIYLCSVVDRGFYGYTFGSGTRLTVV.

The J gene is TRBJ1-1, the V gene TRBV12-3 or TRBV12-4; 7 nucleotides line up with TRBD1. CDR3 length equals 13 residues. V lost 5 bases and J lost 4; bases outside the gene matches: 4. The CDR3 here is CASSPTGRTEAFF. CDR3 nucleotides: TGTGCCAGCAGTCCGACAGGGCGCACTGAAGCTTTCTTT.

This clone was seen only once. The V call is TRBV28, the J call TRBJ1-3; 7 nucleotides agree with TRBD1. This CDR3 has 14 amino acids. From germline, CDR1 is MDHEN and CDR2 SYDVKM. CDR3 in DNA: TGTGCTACCCGGGACAGCCGCTCTGGAAACACCATATATTTT. Translated, it gives CATRDSRSGNTIYF.

V is TRBV5-5 and J is TRBJ2-3; TRBD2 aligns across 7 bases. Unmatched junction bases numbered 9, after V lost 3 bases and J lost 2 bases. The CDR3 runs 16 residues. The germline CDR1 and CDR2 sequences are SGHKS and YYEKEE (reference sequence). CDR3 nucleotides: TGTGCCAGCAGCTCGGCCACTAGCGCTTACACAGATACGCAGTATTTT. As protein: CASSSATSAYTDTQYF.

The V and J genes are TRBV6-6 and TRBJ1-1; weak D call: TRBD1 (6 bases). The CDR3 runs to 12 residues. V lost 6 bases to trimming and J lost 3 bases, with 8 bases between them. Germline CDR1 is MNHNY and CDR2 is SVGAGI (reference sequence). CDR3 nucleotides: TGTGCCAGCAGAAGGGGGGACACTGAAGCTTTCTTT. Translating gives CASRRGDTEAFF.

The V gene is TRBV2, the J gene TRBJ1-4; 10 nucleotides line up with TRBD1. CDR3 length equals 14 residues. J lost 6 bases, V lost 8 bases, and 6 bases had no gene match. CDR1 is SNHLY and CDR2 is FYNNEI in the germline V gene. The CDR3 spells CASRQGAGDEKLFF. The CDR3 DNA follows: TGTGCCAGCCGACAGGGGGCCGGGGATGAAAAACTGTTTTTT.

This clone was observed a single time. The gene calls are TRBV3-1 (or the pseudogene TRBV3-2) and TRBJ1-1; 8 nucleotides agree with TRBD1. V shed 0 bases, J shed 6 bases, and the junction held 3 bases outside the gene matches. CDR1 and CDR2 (germline): LGHDT, YNNKEL (reference sequence). The CDR3 contains 14 residues. CDR3: CASSQDQDRAEAFF. DNA for the CDR3: TGTGCCAGCAGCCAAGATCAGGACAGGGCTGAAGCTTTCTTT.

The chain employs TRBV4-1 and TRBJ1-3; D might be TRBD1 (6 bases). Germline CDR1 MGHRA, CDR2 YSYEKL. Trimming removed 3 bases at V and 1 base at J, with 13 bases between. This CDR3 comprises 16 residues. The CDR3 DNA sequence: TGCGCCAGCAGCCAGACCCCGGGACAATCTGGAAACACCATATATTTT. Translating gives CASSQTPGQSGNTIYF.